This T cell receptor beta chain came from a study of blood T cell repertoires in COVID-19. For the study at large: Acute and convalescent COVID-19 samples came from the United States, Italy and Spain. T cells, B-cell-depleted T cells, or PBMCs supplied cDNA or gDNA.

Repertoires were generated with immunoSEQ multiplex PCR, while TCRdb's copy carries only in-frame clones and drops some. The table includes about 300,000 clones, roughly 88% detected once. CDR3 length equals 14 residues. Losses at the gene ends were 2 bases for V and 5 bases for J; bases not matched to a gene: 3. Germline V gene lookup returns CDR1 SGHNT and CDR2 YYREEE (reference sequence). Source material: peripheral blood. The chain links TRBV5-4 to TRBJ2-2; 7 nucleotides align to TRBD1. This receptor was taken from a woman between 25 and 40 years old who had recovered from COVID-19. The CDR3 protein is CASSFGTETGELFF. DNA for the CDR3: TGTGCCAGCAGCTTCGGGACAGAGACCGGGGAGCTGTTTTTT.